This TCR beta chain stems from a study of CDR3 diversity in severe acne. TCRdb used MiXCR to reprocess the PCR reads, holding one entry per CDR3 protein. The data show about 98,000 distinct CDR3 sequences, 51% seen once. Trimming took off 6 bases at V and 6 bases at J, with 14 bases between the two ends. The germline CDR1 and CDR2 sequences are DFQATT and SNEGSKA (reference sequence). The CDR3 is 12 amino acids. The chain employs TRBV20-1 and TRBJ2-5; possibly TRBD1 for D (6 bases). The receptor was derived from a male donor with acne. Sample: blood. The CDR3 spells CSAHEQGKTQYF. CDR3 coding DNA: TGCAGTGCCCACGAGCAGGGGAAGACCCAGTACTTC.